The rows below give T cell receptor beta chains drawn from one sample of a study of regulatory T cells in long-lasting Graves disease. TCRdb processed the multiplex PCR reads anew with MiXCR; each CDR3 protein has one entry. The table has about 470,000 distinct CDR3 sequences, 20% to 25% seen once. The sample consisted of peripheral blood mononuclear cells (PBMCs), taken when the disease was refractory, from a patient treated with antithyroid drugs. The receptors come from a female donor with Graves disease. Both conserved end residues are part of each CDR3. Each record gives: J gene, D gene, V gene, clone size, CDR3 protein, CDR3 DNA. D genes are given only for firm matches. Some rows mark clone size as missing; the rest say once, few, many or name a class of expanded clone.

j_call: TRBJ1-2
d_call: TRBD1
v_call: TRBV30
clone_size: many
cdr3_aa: CACSTGGARGYTF
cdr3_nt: TGTGCCTGCTCGACAGGGGGCGCGCGGGGCTACACCTTC

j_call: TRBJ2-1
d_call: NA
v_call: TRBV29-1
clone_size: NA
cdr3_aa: CSVELRDSSYNEQFF
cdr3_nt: TGCAGCGTTGAACTGAGGGACTCCTCTTACAATGAGCAGTTCTTC

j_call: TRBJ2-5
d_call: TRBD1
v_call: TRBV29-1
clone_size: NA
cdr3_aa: CSAETGGGRTQYF
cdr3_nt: TGCAGCGCCGAGACAGGGGGCGGAAGGACCCAGTACTTC

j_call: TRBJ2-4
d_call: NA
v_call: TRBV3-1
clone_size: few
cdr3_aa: CASSQEGFVQPIQYF
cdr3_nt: TGTGCCAGCAGCCAAGAAGGGTTTGTTCAACCGATTCAGTACTTC

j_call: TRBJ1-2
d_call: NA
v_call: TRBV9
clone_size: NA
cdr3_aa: CASSVDDGGNYGYTF
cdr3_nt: TGTGCCAGCAGCGTAGATGACGGGGGTAACTATGGCTACACCTTC

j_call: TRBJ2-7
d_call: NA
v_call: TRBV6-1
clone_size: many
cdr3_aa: CASSTTRFYEQYF
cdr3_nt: TGTGCCAGCAGTACGACTAGATTTTACGAGCAGTACTTC

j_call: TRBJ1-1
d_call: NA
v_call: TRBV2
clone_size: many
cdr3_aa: CASGWKPNTEAFF
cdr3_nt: TGTGCCAGCGGTTGGAAACCGAACACTGAAGCTTTCTTT

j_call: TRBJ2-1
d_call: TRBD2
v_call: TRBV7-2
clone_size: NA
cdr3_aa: CASSPRGSGRFNNEQFF
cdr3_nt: TGTGCCAGCAGCCCCCGAGGGAGCGGGAGGTTTAACAATGAGCAGTTCTTC

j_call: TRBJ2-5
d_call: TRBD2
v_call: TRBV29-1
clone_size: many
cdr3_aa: CSVEGLAGAPHQETQYF
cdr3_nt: TGCAGCGTTGAAGGACTAGCGGGAGCCCCCCACCAAGAGACCCAGTACTTC

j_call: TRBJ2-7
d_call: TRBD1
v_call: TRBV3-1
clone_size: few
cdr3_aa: CASSQRGQGGEQYF
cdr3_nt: TGTGCCAGCAGCCAACGGGGACAGGGGGGCGAGCAGTACTTC

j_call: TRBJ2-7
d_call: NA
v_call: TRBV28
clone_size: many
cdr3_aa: CASSFSTGYEQYF
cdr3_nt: TGTGCCAGCAGTTTTAGCACCGGCTACGAGCAGTACTTC

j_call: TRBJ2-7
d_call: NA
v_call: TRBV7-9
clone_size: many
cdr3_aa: CASSLGGSGTVEQYF
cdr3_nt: TGTGCCAGCAGCTTAGGAGGGAGCGGCACGGTGGAGCAGTACTTC